A single sample gave rise to the 32 T cell receptor beta chains below, sequenced in a study of T-cell reconstitution after alpha-beta-depleted transplantation in children. Preparation of the TCRbeta library involved a method that used unique molecular identifiers. TCRdb independently ran MiXCR on the PCR reads; one entry per CDR3 protein. The table includes about 980,000 distinct CDR3 sequences, roughly 31% detected once. The sample was PBMCs, mostly from graft donor cells, taken 360 days after TCRalphabeta/CD19-depleted stem cell transplant. The source is a boy in the first two years of life who had a stem cell transplant for SCID, so the T cells may come from the graft donor.

The chain links TRBV28 to TRBJ2-7; D might be TRBD2 (6 bases). CDR1 is MDHEN, CDR2 SYDVKM, per germline. Trimming stripped 11 bases from V and 3 bases from J, with 11 bases between. The CDR3 extends over 11 amino acids. This CDR3 is CAAGISYEQYF. CDR3 DNA sequence: TGTGCCGCGGGGATTAGCTACGAGCAGTACTTC.

This clonotype has only a few counts. The J gene is TRBJ2-1, the V gene TRBV4-3; D may be TRBD1 or TRBD2 (6 bases each). V gave up 1 base and J gave up 10 bases, with 17 bases separating them. Germline-derived CDR1 and CDR2 are LGHNA and YSLEER. This CDR3 has 15 residues. The CDR3 nucleotides are TGCGCCAGCAGCCAAGTAGATTCCCTAGGGGGGGAGCAGTTCTTC. Translated, it gives CASSQVDSLGGEQFF.

The rearrangement joins TRBV7-2 to TRBJ2-3; 10 nucleotides match TRBD2. CDR1 is SGHTA and CDR2 is FQGNSA in the germline V gene. The CDR3 is 17 amino acids. The ends lost 2 bases at V and 2 bases at J; junction bases unmatched: 7. In nucleotides, the CDR3 is TGTGCCAGCAGCTTACGGGCTAGCGGGGGACTCACAGATACGCAGTATTTT. This sequence encodes CASSLRASGGLTDTQYF.

The J gene is TRBJ2-3, the V gene TRBV4-2; the match to TRBD2 covers 10 bases. There are 20 residues in the CDR3. V lost 5 bases and J lost 3; bases outside the gene matches: 20. Germline V CDR1 and CDR2: LGHNA, YNFKEQ. CDR3 sequence: CASSKILPPRTSGLTDTQYF. CDR3 nucleotides: TGTGCCAGCAGCAAGATCCTTCCCCCGCGGACTAGCGGCTTGACAGATACGCAGTATTTT.

V gene TRBV12-3 or TRBV12-4 combines with J gene TRBJ1-5; weak D call: TRBD1 (6 bases). This CDR3 spans 15 amino acids. Between the trimmed V and J ends, which lost 3 bases and 3 bases, there was a span of 12 bases. The CDR3 protein is CASSFLRGSNQPQHF. The CDR3, as DNA: TGTGCCAGCAGTTTCCTCAGGGGTTCCAATCAGCCCCAGCATTTT.

V usage is TRBV5-1 and J usage is TRBJ2-5; perhaps TRBD1 as D (5 bases). Trimming removed 3 bases from V and 4 bases from J, with 13 bases in between. The CDR3 contains 14 residues. The germline gives CDR1 SGHRS, CDR2 YFSETQ. CDR3 DNA sequence: TGCGCCAGCAGCTACCGACAGTCTCCAGAGACCCAGTACTTC. Translated: CASSYRQSPETQYF. Combining the CDR3 with reference TRBV5-1 and TRBJ2-5 gives the whole variable domain KAGVTQTPRYLIKTRGQQVTLSCSPISGHRSVSWYQQTPGQGLQFLFEYFSETQRNKGNFPGRFSGRQFSNSRSEMNVSTLELGDSALYLCASSYRQSPETQYFGPGTRLLVL.

This clonotype was seen more than once but under ten times. The chain carries TRBV20-1 and TRBJ1-4, with TRBD1 identical over 8 bases. The trim removed 6 bases at V and 3 bases at J, leaving 3 bases unmatched. Germline V CDR1 and CDR2: DFQATT, SNEGSKA (reference sequence). The CDR3 covers 13 residues. The chain's CDR3 is CSAGGQANEKLFF. The CDR3 DNA reads TGCAGTGCCGGGGGACAGGCTAATGAAAAACTGTTTTTT.

The V call is TRBV12-3 or TRBV12-4, the J call TRBJ1-1; D not resolved. The CDR3 sequence is 13 residues long. Trimming left V 3 bases short and J 4 bases short, with 9 bases between. CDR3 nucleotides: TGTGCCAGCAGTTTCCTCAAGGGCACTGAAGCTTTCTTT. It codes for CASSFLKGTEAFF.

This clonotype was observed a handful of times. This chain links TRBV29-1 with TRBJ1-1; D is ambiguous. Trimming cost V 4 bases and J 1 base, with 4 bases left between them. Germline CDR1 reads SQVTM; CDR2 reads ANQGSEA. The length of the CDR3 is 11 residues. For the CDR3, the DNA is TGCAGCGTTGTGAAGAACACTGAAGCTTTCTTT. As protein: CSVVKNTEAFF.

This clonotype turned up a few times. A much larger clone sits a single nucleotide away, making a read error possible. The V gene is TRBV6-1, the J gene TRBJ1-1, with a weak D call TRBD1 (5 bases). This CDR3 is 13 amino acids long. CDR1 and CDR2 (germline): MNHNS, SASEGT. The V and J ends lost 7 bases and 1 base respectively, with 10 bases between them. CDR3 sequence reads: CASTPGTNTEAFF. CDR3 in DNA: TGTGCCAGCACCCCAGGGACGAACACTGAAGCTTTCTTT.

The V and J genes are TRBV28 and TRBJ2-7, with a tentative D call TRBD1 (6 bases). V was trimmed by 5 bases and J by 4 bases, leaving 18 bases between them. The CDR3 is made up of 15 amino acids. Per the germline V gene, CDR1 is MDHEN and CDR2 is SYDVKM. This chain's CDR3 is CASSGITNREYEQYF. The CDR3 region has the DNA TGTGCCAGCAGTGGGATTACCAACAGGGAGTACGAGCAGTACTTC.

This rearrangement joins TRBV15 to TRBJ2-1; 10 bases fit TRBD2. This CDR3 contains 16 residues. Looked up from germline, CDR1 is LNHNV and CDR2 is YYDKDF (reference sequence). J gave up 8 bases and V 8 bases, and 15 bases lay outside the gene matches. For the CDR3, the DNA is TGTGCCACCCACCCAACTAGCGGGGTCGATTGGGATGAGCAGTTCTTC. Its protein is CATHPTSGVDWDEQFF. The whole variable domain, remainder taken from reference TRBV15 and TRBJ2-1, is DAMVIQNPRYQVTQFGKPVTLSCSQTLNHNVMYWYQQKSSQAPKLLFHYYDKDFNNEADTPDNFQSRRPNTSFCFLDIRSPGLGDTAMYLCATHPTSGVDWDEQFFGPGTRLTVL.

The V and J genes are TRBV4-3 and TRBJ2-5; 8 bases agree with TRBD1. The CDR3 has 16 residues. The germline CDR1 and CDR2 sequences are LGHNA and YSLEER. Trimming removed 1 base from V and 5 bases from J; junction bases left unmatched: 9. CDR3 loop: CASSQVIGQGGETQYF. The DNA for the CDR3 is TGCGCCAGCAGCCAAGTCATCGGACAGGGTGGGGAGACCCAGTACTTC.

V usage is TRBV11-2 and J usage is TRBJ2-1, with 7 nucleotides matching TRBD2. This CDR3 has 16 residues. Germline V CDR1 and CDR2: SGHAT, FQNNGV. Trimming took 5 bases from V and 12 from J; bases not matched to a gene: 19. CDR3 sequence reads: CASSPGRIVITGGQFF. The DNA for the CDR3 is TGTGCCAGCAGCCCGGGTCGAATTGTCATTACGGGAGGGCAGTTCTTC.

The V call is TRBV9, the J call TRBJ1-5; no firm D call. Trimming cost V 0 bases and J 3 bases, with 7 bases left between them. The length of the CDR3 is 14 residues. Per germline, CDR1 SGDLS and CDR2 YYNGEE. CDR3 amino acids: CASSVGQTNQPQHF. The CDR3 DNA follows: TGTGCCAGCAGCGTAGGTCAGACCAATCAGCCCCAGCATTTT. Together with reference TRBV9 and TRBJ1-5, the CDR3 gives the full variable domain: DSGVTQTPKHLITATGQRVTLRCSPRSGDLSVYWYQQSLDQGLQFLIQYYNGEERAKGNILERFSAQQFPDLHSELNLSSLELGDSALYFCASSVGQTNQPQHFGDGTRLSIL.

The sample holds a few counts of this clonotype. V usage is TRBV27 and J usage is TRBJ1-1; no definite D call. V was pared by 3 bases and J by 0 bases, with 20 bases between. The germline CDR1 and CDR2 sequences are MNHEY and SMNVEV (reference sequence). The CDR3 runs 18 residues. DNA of the CDR3: TGTGCCAGCAGTTTTAACACACAGCGAGGTGGGGTGAACACTGAAGCTTTCTTT. This sequence encodes CASSFNTQRGGVNTEAFF.

V and J are TRBV10-3 and TRBJ1-5; tentatively, D is TRBD1 (5 bases). The V end was cut by 6 bases, the J end by 3 bases, with 12 bases between. CDR3 size: 14 residues. The germline gives CDR1 ENHRY, CDR2 SYGVKD. CDR3 coding DNA: TGTGCCATCAGGGGGGACGGGAACAATCAGCCCCAGCATTTT. It codes for CAIRGDGNNQPQHF.

The chain combines TRBV2 with TRBJ2-7; perhaps D is TRBD1 or TRBD2 (5 bases each). The length of the CDR3 is 17 residues. From germline, CDR1 is SNHLY and CDR2 FYNNEI. V was pared by 8 bases and J by 3 bases, with 26 bases between. The CDR3 nucleotides are TGTGCCAGCGCTCGAAAAAGCGTATGGGGGTTAGGCTACGAGCAGTACTTC. Amino acid sequence: CASARKSVWGLGYEQYF.

V and J are TRBV20-1 and TRBJ2-1; tentatively, D is TRBD1 or TRBD2 (5 bases each). This CDR3 has 13 residues. CDR1 and CDR2 from the germline V gene are DFQATT and SNEGSKA (reference sequence). V gave up 3 bases and J gave up 3 bases, with 9 bases separating them. The chain's CDR3 is CSASGANYNEQFF. For the CDR3, the DNA is TGCAGTGCTAGCGGGGCCAACTACAATGAGCAGTTCTTC.

This chain links TRBV7-8 with TRBJ2-5; a weak D match, TRBD1 (5 bases). Per the germline V gene, CDR1 is SGHVS and CDR2 is FQNEAQ. Trimming took 5 bases from V and 5 from J, leaving 24 bases between them. The length of the CDR3 is 17 residues. CDR3 nucleotide sequence: TGTGCCAGCAGCCTATCGTCCAAGGGGCTATATGAGGAGACCCAGTACTTC. It translates to CASSLSSKGLYEETQYF.

V gene TRBV20-1 combines with J gene TRBJ2-3, with TRBD2 matching over 9 bases. With 4 bases clipped from V and 2 bases from J, the junction kept 7 bases outside the gene matches. Per the germline V gene, CDR1 is DFQATT and CDR2 is SNEGSKA (reference sequence). The CDR3 totals 15 residues. CDR3 in DNA: TGCAGTGCTACACGGCGGGGGGGACTCACAGATACGCAGTATTTT. It encodes CSATRRGGLTDTQYF.

This clonotype has more than one count but fewer than ten. This chain joins TRBV20-1 and TRBJ2-1; possible D gene TRBD1, 5 bases. The ends were cut back, 6 bases at V and 11 bases at J, with 32 bases in the middle. CDR3 length: 17 residues. Germline V lookup: CDR1 DFQATT, CDR2 SNEGSKA (reference sequence). The DNA of the CDR3 is TGCAGTGCCCCGGCCCAGGGCCACTTCCCGTCAATCTTTAAGCAGTTCTTC. It translates to CSAPAQGHFPSIFKQFF.

The chain links TRBV29-1 to TRBJ2-5, with D unclear. This CDR3 comprises 12 residues. Deletions cut 4 bases from V and 5 bases from J, with 11 bases between. Germline lookup yields CDR1 SQVTM and CDR2 ANQGSEA. CDR3 loop: CSVGTLLETQYF. Here the CDR3 DNA reads TGCAGCGTTGGGACCCTTTTGGAGACCCAGTACTTC. Drawing the rest from reference TRBV29-1 and TRBJ2-5, the complete variable domain is SAVISQKPSRDICQRGTSLTIQCQVDSQVTMMFWYRQQPGQSLTLIATANQGSEATYESGFVIDKFPISRPNLTFSTLTVSNMSPEDSSIYLCSVGTLLETQYFGPGTRLLVL.

The rearrangement links TRBV2 to TRBJ2-1; tentatively, D is TRBD2 (6 bases). CDR1 SNHLY and CDR2 FYNNEI come from the germline V gene. This CDR3 comprises 18 residues. V shed 1 base and J shed 8 bases, with 24 bases lying between them. The CDR3 is CASSEELVREVPWDEQFF. The CDR3 coding sequence is TGTGCCAGCAGTGAAGAGTTGGTCAGGGAGGTACCATGGGATGAGCAGTTCTTC.

The chain has TRBV29-1 and TRBJ2-1; D may be TRBD1 or TRBD2 (5 bases each). CDR3 length: 13 amino acids. V was pared by 7 bases and J by 5 bases, with 15 bases between. Per germline, CDR1 SQVTM and CDR2 ANQGSEA. This CDR3 is CSGDHHRDNEQFF. The CDR3 DNA is TGCAGCGGGGACCACCATAGGGACAATGAGCAGTTCTTC.

The chain carries TRBV20-1 and TRBJ2-5; D remains unclear. The CDR3 contains 11 residues. Germline V gene lookup returns CDR1 DFQATT and CDR2 SNEGSKA (reference sequence). Between the trimmed V and J ends, which lost 3 bases and 7 bases, there was a span of 9 bases. The CDR3 protein is CSASTARTQYF. The CDR3 DNA sequence: TGCAGTGCTAGTACGGCTCGGACCCAGTACTTC.

The chain combines TRBV19 with TRBJ1-2, with D hard to call. This CDR3 has 11 residues. Trimming pared 3 bases from V and 5 bases from J, leaving 4 bases between. Germline V gene lookup returns CDR1 LNHDA and CDR2 SQIVND (reference sequence). The CDR3 sequence is CASSMAYGYTF. Written as DNA, the CDR3 is TGTGCCAGTAGTATGGCTTATGGCTACACCTTC.

This clonotype was found a few times. The chain combines TRBV11-2 with TRBJ1-1; 7 nucleotides line up with TRBD1. The CDR3 runs to 13 residues. J gave up 4 bases and V 4 bases, and 3 bases lay outside the gene matches. Germline CDR1 reads SGHAT; CDR2 reads FQNNGV. CDR3 in amino acids: CASSSTGATEAFF. CDR3 DNA sequence: TGTGCCAGCAGCTCTACAGGGGCCACTGAAGCTTTCTTT.

J is TRBJ2-3 and V is TRBV10-1; D remains ambiguous. The CDR3 spans 14 residues. Between the trimmed V and J ends, which lost 3 bases and 0 bases, there was a span of 7 bases. CDR1 and CDR2 (germline): WNHNN, SYGVQD (reference sequence). The CDR3 sequence: CASSDSTSTDTQYF. The CDR3 DNA is TGCGCCAGCAGTGACTCCACTAGCACAGATACGCAGTATTTT.

This clonotype occurred a few times. The chain uses TRBV5-1 and TRBJ2-2; unclear D gene. The CDR3 is 15 residues long. CDR1 SGHRS and CDR2 YFSETQ come from the germline V gene. V lost 1 base and J 6 bases, leaving 13 bases between the germline ends. As DNA, the CDR3 is TGCGCCAGCAGCTTGATCATGGTCAAGTCCGGGGAGCTGTTTTTT. Translating it yields CASSLIMVKSGELFF.

This clonotype was seen once. This chain uses TRBV12-3 or TRBV12-4 with TRBJ1-5, with D perhaps TRBD1 (6 bases). Trimming pared 4 bases from V and 7 bases from J, leaving 14 bases between. The CDR3 sequence is 14 residues long. CDR3 sequence: CASSSQGYRQPQHF. DNA for the CDR3: TGTGCCAGCAGTTCACAGGGTTACCGCCAGCCCCAGCATTTT.

This clonotype was seen once. The rearrangement uses TRBV29-1 and TRBJ1-1; a possible D gene is TRBD1 (5 bases). From germline, CDR1 is SQVTM and CDR2 ANQGSEA. The CDR3 is 12 amino acids. V shed 7 bases and J shed 1 base, with 10 bases lying between them. In DNA, the CDR3 is TGCAGCGGGGGGACGGAGAACACTGAAGCTTTCTTT. Its translation is CSGGTENTEAFF.